These T cell receptor beta chains were read from a single sample in a study of cytomegalovirus exposure and HLA in healthy donors. Only in-frame clones appear in the TCRdb table, and some are missing; sequencing was by immunoSEQ multiplex PCR. This sample has more than 100,000 clones, with nearly 80% found just once. Sequencing was carried out using PBMCs. These receptors all come from a male donor in good health and CMV-seronegative. Both conserved end residues are part of each CDR3. D genes are given only for firm matches. Where a row states a size, it is once, few, many or the class of an expanded clone; other rows omit it.

V	J	size	D	CDR3	DNA
TRBV30	TRBJ1-6	once	TRBD1	CAWNGQGGSPLHF	TGTGCCTGGAATGGGCAGGGGGGTTCACCCCTCCACTTT
TRBV9	TRBJ2-3	-	TRBD2	CASSALAGAGTDTQYF	TGTGCCAGCAGCGCCTTAGCGGGGGCCGGCACAGATACGCAGTATTTT
TRBV5-1	TRBJ2-5	once	-	CASRQGQETQYF	TGCGCCAGCAGACAGGGTCAAGAGACCCAGTACTTC
TRBV9	TRBJ1-1	-	TRBD1	CASSVGQGGTEAFF	TGTGCCAGCAGCGTCGGACAGGGTGGGACTGAAGCTTTCTTT
TRBV4-2	TRBJ1-6	-	-	CASSQDERSSPLHF	TGTGCCAGCAGCCAAGATGAGCGATCTTCACCCCTCCACTTT
TRBV19	TRBJ1-2	-	-	CASSRQLYGYTF	TGTGCCAGTAGTCGACAACTCTATGGCTACACCTTC
TRBV19	TRBJ1-5	-	-	CASTPAGGLSNQPQHF	TGTGCCAGTACCCCGGCGGGGGGCTTGAGCAATCAGCCCCAGCATTTT
TRBV15	TRBJ1-4	once	-	CATSRDLQSNEKLFF	TGTGCCACCAGCAGAGATCTGCAGTCTAATGAAAAACTGTTTTTT
TRBV5-4	TRBJ1-3	-	-	CASSPGGMSGNTIYF	TGTGCCAGCAGCCCGGGGGGAATGTCTGGAAACACCATATATTTT
TRBV30	TRBJ2-3	-	-	CAWSTGYGGTDTQYF	TGTGCCTGGAGTACAGGGTATGGGGGAACAGATACGCAGTATTTT
TRBV10-3	TRBJ2-4	-	TRBD1	CAITADRESDIQYF	TGTGCCATCACTGCGGACAGGGAGAGTGACATTCAGTACTTC
TRBV7-9	TRBJ1-2	-	TRBD1	CSSSPPGGGYGYTF	TGTTCCAGCAGCCCCCCAGGGGGAGGCTATGGCTACACCTTC
TRBV10-3	TRBJ2-7	-	-	CAISENGGEQYF	TGTGCCATCAGTGAGAATGGAGGCGAGCAGTACTTC
TRBV27	TRBJ1-4	-	TRBD1	CASSPRDRGPEKLFF	TGTGCCAGCAGTCCCCGGGACAGGGGGCCTGAAAAACTGTTTTTT
TRBV4-1	TRBJ1-1	-	TRBD1	CASSQGQGARTEAFF	TGCGCCAGCAGCCAAGGACAGGGGGCCAGGACTGAAGCTTTCTTT
TRBV5-4	TRBJ1-2	-	-	CASSPDKNYGYTF	TGTGCCAGCAGCCCCGACAAGAACTATGGCTACACCTTC
TRBV27	TRBJ1-1	-	-	CASSRGYTEAFF	TGTGCCAGCAGTCGGGGGTACACTGAAGCTTTCTTT
TRBV2	TRBJ1-2	-	-	CASSENNRHDTYTF	TGTGCCAGCAGTGAAAATAACAGGCATGACACCTACACCTTC
TRBV7-9	TRBJ1-6	few	TRBD1	CASSLVQGVTGLHF	TGTGCCAGCAGCTTAGTTCAGGGGGTTACCGGCCTCCACTTT
TRBV6-6	TRBJ1-1	-	-	CASSPGTRNTEAFF	TGTGCCAGCAGTCCCGGGACAAGAAACACTGAAGCTTTCTTT
TRBV7-8	TRBJ2-7	-	-	CASSFQRSSYEQYF	TGTGCCAGCAGCTTTCAGCGGAGCTCCTACGAGCAGTACTTC
TRBV5-4	TRBJ2-1	-	TRBD2	CASSLERGGYNEQFF	TGTGCCAGCAGCTTGGAACGGGGGGGCTACAATGAGCAGTTCTTC
TRBV5-6	TRBJ2-7	-	-	CASSLEFTYEQYF	TGTGCCAGCAGCTTGGAATTCACCTACGAGCAGTACTTC
TRBV18	TRBJ1-2	-	TRBD1	CASSPGTGNNYGYTF	TGTGCCAGCTCACCTGGGACAGGGAACAACTATGGCTACACCTTC
TRBV7-2	TRBJ2-1	-	-	CASSLGGGREQFF	TGTGCCAGCAGCTTAGGTGGGGGGAGGGAGCAGTTCTTC
TRBV7-8	TRBJ2-3	-	-	CASSVGLTSTDTQYF	TGTGCCAGCAGCGTGGGACTTACTAGCACAGATACGCAGTATTTT
TRBV6-1	TRBJ1-5	-	-	CASSDPGAGQPQHF	TGTGCCAGCAGTGACCCTGGCGCGGGTCAGCCCCAGCATTTT
TRBV10-3	TRBJ1-4	once	-	CAISERGPGANEKLFF	TGTGCCATCAGTGAACGGGGTCCGGGGGCTAATGAAAAACTGTTTTTT
TRBV11-3	TRBJ2-3	-	TRBD2	CASSLVSGGAVDTQYF	TGTGCCAGCAGCTTAGTCAGCGGGGGGGCAGTAGATACGCAGTATTTT
TRBV11-2	TRBJ1-2	few	-	CASSSVGAGPNYGYTF	TGTGCCAGCAGCTCGGTGGGTGCGGGCCCTAACTATGGCTACACCTTC
TRBV28	TRBJ2-2	-	-	CASSSQGGNTGELFF	TGTGCCAGCAGTTCTCAGGGGGGGAACACCGGGGAGCTGTTTTTT
TRBV19	TRBJ2-1	-	TRBD2	CASRTSGGARNEQFF	TGTGCCAGTAGAACTAGCGGGGGGGCCAGAAATGAGCAGTTCTTC
TRBV7-2	TRBJ2-3	-	TRBD2	CASSARASGGVRTDTQYF	TGTGCCAGCAGCGCTCGGGCTAGCGGGGGGGTGAGGACAGATACGCAGTATTTT
TRBV30	TRBJ1-1	-	-	CACRRGKDTEAFF	TGTGCCTGCAGGAGAGGGAAGGACACTGAAGCTTTCTTT
TRBV5-1	TRBJ1-1	few	-	CASSLQGGAEYTEAFF	TGCGCCAGCAGTCTACAGGGAGGGGCGGAGTACACTGAAGCTTTCTTT
TRBV5-1	TRBJ2-3	once	TRBD1	CASSGGTGTITDTQYF	TGCGCCAGCAGCGGCGGGACAGGGACTATCACAGATACGCAGTATTTT
TRBV5-5	TRBJ1-1	-	-	CASSFSRNTEAFF	TGTGCCAGCAGCTTTTCTAGGAACACTGAAGCTTTCTTT
TRBV9	TRBJ1-4	-	-	CASSDTGGQVEKLFF	TGTGCCAGCAGCGATACGGGGGGGCAAGTGGAAAAACTGTTTTTT
TRBV7-2	TRBJ2-1	few	-	CASSFTRGEQFF	TGTGCCAGCAGCTTCACGCGGGGTGAGCAGTTCTTC
TRBV10-1	TRBJ1-1	-	-	CASSEYELNTEAFF	TGCGCCAGCAGTGAGTATGAGCTGAACACTGAAGCTTTCTTT